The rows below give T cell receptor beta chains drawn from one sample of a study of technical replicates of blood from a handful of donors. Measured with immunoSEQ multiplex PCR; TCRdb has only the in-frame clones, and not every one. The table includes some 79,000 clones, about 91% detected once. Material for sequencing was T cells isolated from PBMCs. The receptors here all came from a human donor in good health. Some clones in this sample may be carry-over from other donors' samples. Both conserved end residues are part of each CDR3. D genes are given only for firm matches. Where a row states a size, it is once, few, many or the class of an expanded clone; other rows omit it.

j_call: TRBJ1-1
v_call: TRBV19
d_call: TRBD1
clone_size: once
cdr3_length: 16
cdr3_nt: TGTGCCAGTAGCCACCGGGACAGGGGAACGAACACTGAAGCTTTCTTT
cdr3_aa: CASSHRDRGTNTEAFF

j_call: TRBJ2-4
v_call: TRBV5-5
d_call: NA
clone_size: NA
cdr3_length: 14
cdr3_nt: TGTGCCAGCAGCCCCCGATGGACAGAAAACATTCAGTACTTC
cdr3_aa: CASSPRWTENIQYF

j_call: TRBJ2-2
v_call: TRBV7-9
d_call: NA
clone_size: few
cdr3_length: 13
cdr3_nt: TGTGCCAGCAGCTTAGGAGGAACCGGGGAGCTGTTTTTT
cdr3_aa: CASSLGGTGELFF

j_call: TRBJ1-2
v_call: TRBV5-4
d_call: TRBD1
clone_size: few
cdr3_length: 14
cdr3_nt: TGTGCCAGCAGCCTTCTCGACAGGGGGCGAGGCTACACCTTC
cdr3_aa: CASSLLDRGRGYTF

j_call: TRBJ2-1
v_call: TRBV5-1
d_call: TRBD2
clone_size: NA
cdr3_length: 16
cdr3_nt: TGCGCCAGCAGCCCGGGCGGGGAGGGGACCTACAATGAGCAGTTCTTC
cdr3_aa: CASSPGGEGTYNEQFF

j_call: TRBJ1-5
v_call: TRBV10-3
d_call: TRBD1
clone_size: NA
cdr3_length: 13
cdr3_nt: TGTGCCATCGGACAGGGTGGAGATCAGCCCCAGCATTTT
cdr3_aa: CAIGQGGDQPQHF

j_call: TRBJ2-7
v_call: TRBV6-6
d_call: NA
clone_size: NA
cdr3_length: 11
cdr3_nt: TGTGCCAGCCTAGGAGGCGAAGAGCAGTACTTC
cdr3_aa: CASLGGEEQYF

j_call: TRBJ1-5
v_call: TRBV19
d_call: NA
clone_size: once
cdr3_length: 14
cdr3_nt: TGTGCCAGTAGTTCACAGTATAGCAATCAGCCCCAGCATTTT
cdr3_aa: CASSSQYSNQPQHF

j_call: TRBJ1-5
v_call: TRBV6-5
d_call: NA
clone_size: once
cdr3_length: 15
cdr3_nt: TGTGCCAGCAGTTACTCGACAAATAGCAATCAGCCCCAGCATTTT
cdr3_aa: CASSYSTNSNQPQHF

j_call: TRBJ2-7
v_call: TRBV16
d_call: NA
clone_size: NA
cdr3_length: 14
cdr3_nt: TGTGCCAGCAGCCAGACACAAACAGGGACCAGGACGTACTTC
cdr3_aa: CASSQTQTGTRTYF

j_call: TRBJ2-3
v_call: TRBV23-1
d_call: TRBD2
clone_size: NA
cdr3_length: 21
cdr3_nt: TGCGCCAGCAGTCAAATACAGGGGGCTAGCGGGAGGGCCGCGGGCACAGATACGCAGTATTTT
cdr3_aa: CASSQIQGASGRAAGTDTQYF

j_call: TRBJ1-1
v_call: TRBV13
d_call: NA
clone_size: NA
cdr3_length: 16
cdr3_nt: TGTGCCAGCAGCTTAGTTTCTGTGTCCGCGAGTACTGAAGCTTTCTTT
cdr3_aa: CASSLVSVSASTEAFF

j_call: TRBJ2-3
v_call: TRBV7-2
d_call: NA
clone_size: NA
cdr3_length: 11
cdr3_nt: TGTGCCAGCAGCTCTACAGATACGCAGTATTTT
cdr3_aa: CASSSTDTQYF

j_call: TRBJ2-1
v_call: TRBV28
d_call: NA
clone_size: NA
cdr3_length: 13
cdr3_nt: TGTGCCAGCAGTTTATCCAGCTACAATGAGCAGTTCTTC
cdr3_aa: CASSLSSYNEQFF

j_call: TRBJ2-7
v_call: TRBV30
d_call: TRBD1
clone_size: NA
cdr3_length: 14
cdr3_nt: TGTGCCTGGACCGTAACAGGGGGCCCCTACGAGCAGTACTTC
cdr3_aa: CAWTVTGGPYEQYF

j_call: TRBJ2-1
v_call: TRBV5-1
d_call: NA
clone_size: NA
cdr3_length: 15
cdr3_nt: TGCGCCAGCAGCTTAAGAAGCGGGCTGAACAATGAGCAGTTCTTC
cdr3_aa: CASSLRSGLNNEQFF

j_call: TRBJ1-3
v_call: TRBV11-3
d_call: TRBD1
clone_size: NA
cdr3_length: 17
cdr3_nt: TGTGCCAGCAGCTTAGTCCCCCCGGACAGGGCCGGAAACACCATATATTTT
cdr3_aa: CASSLVPPDRAGNTIYF

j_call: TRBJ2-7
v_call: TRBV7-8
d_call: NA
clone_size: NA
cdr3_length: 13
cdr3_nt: TGTGCCAGCAGCTTTAACAGTTACTACGAGCAGTACTTC
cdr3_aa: CASSFNSYYEQYF

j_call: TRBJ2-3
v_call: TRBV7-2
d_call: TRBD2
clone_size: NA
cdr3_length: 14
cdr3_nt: TGTGCCAGCGACGTTACGGGAGGGACAGATACGCAGTATTTT
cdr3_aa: CASDVTGGTDTQYF

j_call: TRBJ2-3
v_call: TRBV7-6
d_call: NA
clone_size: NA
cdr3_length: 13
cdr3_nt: TGTGCCAGCAGCCTCGGTAGCACAGATACGCAGTATTTT
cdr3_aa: CASSLGSTDTQYF